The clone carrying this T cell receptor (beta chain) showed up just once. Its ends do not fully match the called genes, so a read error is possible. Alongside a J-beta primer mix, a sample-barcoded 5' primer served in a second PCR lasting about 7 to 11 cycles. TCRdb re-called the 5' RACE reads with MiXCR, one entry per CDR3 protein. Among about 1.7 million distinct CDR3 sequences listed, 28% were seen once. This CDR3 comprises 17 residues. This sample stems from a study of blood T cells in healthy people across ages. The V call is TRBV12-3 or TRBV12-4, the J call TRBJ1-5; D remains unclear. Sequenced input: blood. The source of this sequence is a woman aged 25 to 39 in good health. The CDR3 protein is CASSPSLLHGNNEPQHF. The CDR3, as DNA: TGTGCCAGCAGTCCATCGCTTTTGCACGGAAACAATGAGCCCCAGCATTTT.